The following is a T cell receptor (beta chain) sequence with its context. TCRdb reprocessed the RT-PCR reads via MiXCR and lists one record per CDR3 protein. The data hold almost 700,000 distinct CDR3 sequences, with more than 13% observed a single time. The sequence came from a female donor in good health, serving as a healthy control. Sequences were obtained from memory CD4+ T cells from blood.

The CDR3 is CASSPQGASNQPQHF. Written as DNA, the CDR3 is TGTGCCAGCAGCCCACAGGGGGCAAGCAATCAGCCCCAGCATTTT. The rearrangement joins TRBV9 to TRBJ1-5, with TRBD1 identical over 9 bases. The CDR3 is 15 residues long. CDR1 and CDR2 from the germline V gene are SGDLS and YYNGEE. V was clipped by 4 bases and J by 1 base; unmatched bases: 3. The full variable domain, in which reference TRBV9 and TRBJ1-5 provide the parts outside the CDR3, is DSGVTQTPKHLITATGQRVTLRCSPRSGDLSVYWYQQSLDQGLQFLIQYYNGEERAKGNILERFSAQQFPDLHSELNLSSLELGDSALYFCASSPQGASNQPQHFGDGTRLSIL.